The clone carrying this T cell receptor beta chain was recorded at least ten times. CDR1 SQVTM and CDR2 ANQGSEA come from the germline V gene. CDR3 size: 11 residues. Trimming left V 7 bases short and J 9 bases short, with 15 bases between. This sample stems from a study of early T cells in non-severe SARS-CoV-2 infection. Via MiXCR, TCRdb re-called the 5' RACE reads, giving one row per CDR3 protein. Of about 60,000 distinct CDR3 sequences listed, 8.9% are singletons. The TCR comes from an adult who was a healthcare worker with PCR-confirmed SARS-CoV-2 infection or an uninfected control (not recorded which). The specimen sequenced was whole blood. This chain uses TRBV29-1 with TRBJ1-1; D not certain. CDR3 sequence (DNA): TGCAGCGATCTGAGGAGGGAGAAAGCTTTCTTT. Amino acid sequence: CSDLRREKAFF.